These 22 T cell receptor beta chains originate from one sample sequenced in a study of shared clonotypes between healthy human individuals (dated by TCRdb to 2018 to 2021). Preparation of the library involved the immunoSEQ multiplex PCR assay. Entries here come from immuneACCESS through TCRdb and include only in-frame sequences with V and J called. Some clones fail to appear in such tables; in the studies checked, an unresolved V gene covers under half of the shortfall, and the cause of the remainder is unknown. This sample gives about 79,000 clones in total; 62% of them show up just once. The ten largest account for just over 50% of the sample. Material: memory CD8+ T cells sorted from blood. The cell subset or site label, as the study defines it: CD45RO+ cells pooled with CCR7-negative TemRA cells. All receptors derive from a man aged 30 to 45 in good health.

In its sample, this clone was seen once. The CDR3 region has the DNA TGTGCCAGCAGCCTATTAGAGGCGGCCTCCTACAATGAGCAGTTCTTC. Protein product: CASSLLEAASYNEQFF. This chain connects TRBV5-4 to TRBJ2-1; D not certain. Deletions cut 4 bases from V and 0 bases from J, with 14 bases between. The CDR3 loop spans 16 amino acids. Germline V gene lookup returns CDR1 SGHNT and CDR2 YYREEE (reference sequence). Drawing the rest from reference TRBV5-4 and TRBJ2-1, the complete variable domain is ETGVTQSPTHLIKTRGQQVTLRCSSQSGHNTVSWYQQALGQGPQFIFQYYREEENGRGNFPPRFSGLQFPNYSSELNVNALELDDSALYLCASSLLEAASYNEQFFGPGTRLTVL.

CDR3 sequence reads: CASHGSGNIGQPQHF. In nucleotides, the CDR3 is TGTGCCAGCCATGGCTCAGGGAACATCGGCCAGCCCCAGCATTTT. The chain links TRBV19 to TRBJ1-5; D perhaps matches TRBD1 (5 bases). Trimming cost V 9 bases and J 7 bases, with 22 bases left between them. The CDR3 totals 15 residues. The germline CDR1 and CDR2 sequences are LNHDA and SQIVND (reference sequence).

The CDR3 nucleotides are TGTGCCAGCAGCCTCGCCTTACGTGAGAGGTACGAGCAGTACTTC. Translation: CASSLALRERYEQYF. The gene calls are TRBV28 and TRBJ2-7; D call uncertain. The CDR3 loop spans 15 amino acids. The germline V gene encodes CDR1 MDHEN and CDR2 SYDVKM. With 6 bases removed from V and 4 bases from J, the gap between germline ends came to 19 bases.

The chain couples TRBV2 to TRBJ2-7; D unresolved. Looked up from germline, CDR1 is SNHLY and CDR2 is FYNNEI. V was trimmed by 4 bases and J by 6 bases, leaving 4 bases between them. The CDR3 contains 10 residues. This chain's CDR3 is CASSGLEQYF. For the CDR3, the DNA is TGTGCCAGCAGTGGGCTCGAGCAGTACTTC.

The gene calls are TRBV28 and TRBJ2-2, with D uncertain. The CDR3 loop spans 15 amino acids. Germline-derived CDR1 and CDR2 are MDHEN and SYDVKM. Trimming shortened V by 5 bases and J by 3 bases, and 13 bases separated the two germline ends. CDR3 bases: TGTGCCAGCAGTCCCGGGTCTTCCTACACCGGGGAGCTGTTTTTT. This encodes CASSPGSSYTGELFF.

This clone was found once. V and J are TRBV2 and TRBJ2-7; the match to TRBD2 covers 11 bases. With V trimmed by 6 bases and J by 0 bases, 7 bases remained unmatched. The CDR3 runs 16 residues. Per germline, CDR1 SNHLY and CDR2 FYNNEI. The CDR3 region has the DNA TGTGCCAGCAGACCCCCGGGACTAGCGGCCTCCTACGAGCAGTACTTC. Its protein is CASRPPGLAASYEQYF.

This clone has ten or more counts. The chain links TRBV27 to TRBJ2-1; no clear D gene. The CDR3 has 13 residues. V was cut by 0 bases and J by 6 bases, with 6 bases left in between. The germline V gene encodes CDR1 MNHEY and CDR2 SMNVEV (reference sequence). CDR3 nucleotide sequence: TGTGCCAGCAGTTTATCACTGGGCAATGAGCAGTTCTTC. The encoded protein is CASSLSLGNEQFF.

There are many counts of this clone. The genes are TRBV6-1 and TRBJ2-5; the match to TRBD1 covers 7 bases. From germline, CDR1 is MNHNS and CDR2 SASEGT. The CDR3 runs to 14 residues. J gave up 2 bases and V 7 bases, and 7 bases lay outside the gene matches. CDR3 protein: CASTPGQPQETQYF. In nucleotides, the CDR3 is TGTGCCAGCACACCGGGACAGCCACAAGAGACCCAGTACTTC.

The V gene is TRBV30, the J gene TRBJ1-4, with D tentatively TRBD1 (5 bases). CDR1 and CDR2 (germline): GTSNPN, SVGIG (reference sequence). V was clipped by 0 bases and J by 0 bases, with 23 bases between them. CDR3 length: 20 amino acids. The CDR3 DNA reads TGTGCCTGGAGTGTTAGTCAGGGAGAGGCACTGCATGCAACTAATGAAAAACTGTTTTTT. This sequence encodes CAWSVSQGEALHATNEKLFF.

DNA of the CDR3: TGCGCCAGCAGTGAGGTCCAGGCCCATGAGCAGTTCTTC. Translating gives CASSEVQAHEQFF. The genes are TRBV10-1 and TRBJ2-1; the D is unclear. V lost 2 bases to trimming and J lost 8 bases, with 10 bases between them. Germline-derived CDR1 and CDR2 are WNHNN and SYGVQD (reference sequence). This CDR3 is built from 13 residues.

J is TRBJ2-1 and V is TRBV5-1; 10 bases map to TRBD2. J lost 6 bases, V lost 5 bases, and 5 bases had no gene match. Germline V gene sequence: CDR1 SGHRS, CDR2 YFSETQ. This CDR3 contains 14 residues. CDR3 sequence: CASSLSGRLNEQFF. The CDR3 region has the DNA TGCGCCAGCAGTCTTAGCGGGAGGCTCAATGAGCAGTTCTTC.

The rearrangement links TRBV11-3 to TRBJ2-1; unclear D gene. The germline V and J ends were trimmed by 3 bases and 4 bases, with 10 bases remaining between them. Looked up from germline, CDR1 is SGHNT and CDR2 is YENEEA. The CDR3 consists of 14 residues. The CDR3, as DNA: TGTGCCAGCAGCTTGTTGGCAGCATACAATGAGCAGTTCTTC. Translating it yields CASSLLAAYNEQFF.

This clone was found once. The rearrangement links TRBV10-3 to TRBJ2-3; 13 bases are shared with TRBD2. Trimming at V came to 7 bases and at J to 0 bases, leaving 4 bases not matched to a gene. Germline assignment: CDR1 ENHRY and CDR2 SYGVKD. The CDR3 is 16 residues long. The CDR3: CAINPGLAGSTDTQYF. CDR3 nucleotides: TGTGCCATCAATCCGGGACTAGCGGGAAGCACAGATACGCAGTATTTT.

This clone was counted between two and nine times. The gene calls are TRBV6-5 and TRBJ2-1, with D perhaps TRBD2 (6 bases). V lost 2 bases and J lost 5, with 13 bases in between. CDR1 and CDR2 from the germline V gene are MNHEY and SVGAGI. This CDR3 spans 15 amino acids. This chain's CDR3 is CASSYPGLKNNEQFF. CDR3 in DNA: TGTGCCAGCAGTTACCCGGGACTTAAAAACAATGAGCAGTTCTTC.

This clone has only one observation. This chain joins TRBV28 and TRBJ1-1, with D uncertain. The CDR3 covers 15 residues. Germline CDR1 and CDR2: MDHEN and SYDVKM. The germline V and J ends were trimmed by 5 bases and 4 bases, with 17 bases remaining between them. Written as DNA, the CDR3 is TGTGCCAGCAGTCCGCGAGGGAGGTATGGCACTGAAGCTTTCTTT. It codes for CASSPRGRYGTEAFF.

This chain uses TRBV29-1 with TRBJ2-5; possible D gene TRBD2, 5 bases. CDR1 and CDR2 from the germline V gene are SQVTM and ANQGSEA. The CDR3 has 13 residues. Trimming removed 7 bases at V and 0 bases at J, with 12 bases between. Here the CDR3 DNA reads TGCAGCGCCGAAGGGAGTAACCAAGAGACCCAGTACTTC. Protein sequence: CSAEGSNQETQYF.

The chain links TRBV25-1 to TRBJ2-2; TRBD1 agrees at 8 bases. The CDR3 sequence is 16 residues long. Germline V gene lookup returns CDR1 MGHDK and CDR2 SYGVNS. J was trimmed by 3 bases and V by 1 base; bases with no gene match: 4. CDR3 nucleotides: TGTGCCAGCAGTGAATTGGAGACAGGGGACACCGGGGAGCTGTTTTTT. It codes for CASSELETGDTGELFF.

V gene TRBV25-1 combines with J gene TRBJ1-1; 7 bases line up with TRBD1. CDR1 and CDR2 (germline): MGHDK, SYGVNS. CDR3 size: 14 residues. With 6 bases clipped from V and 4 bases from J, the junction kept 8 bases outside the gene matches. The DNA for the CDR3 is TGTGCCAGCAGGGCCGAGGGGGCGGGCACTGAAGCTTTCTTT. Protein: CASRAEGAGTEAFF.

The CDR3 sequence: CASSLAGRDYEQYF. The CDR3 nucleotides are TGCGCCAGCAGCTTGGCCGGCAGGGATTACGAGCAGTACTTC. The chain employs TRBV5-1 and TRBJ2-7, with D maybe TRBD1 (5 bases). Trimming removed 0 bases at V and 4 bases at J, with 11 bases between. Germline V CDR1 and CDR2: SGHRS, YFSETQ. The CDR3 covers 14 residues.

The chain joins TRBV11-2 to TRBJ2-1; either TRBD1 or TRBD2 may fit D (5 bases each). In germline, CDR1 is SGHAT, CDR2 FQNNGV. Trimming removed 8 bases from V and 8 bases from J, with 16 bases in between. The CDR3 loop spans 13 amino acids. The chain's CDR3 is CASGIVGDDEQFF. DNA for the CDR3: TGTGCCAGCGGGATCGTTGGGGACGATGAGCAGTTCTTC. Filled out from reference TRBV11-2 and TRBJ2-1, the complete variable domain reads EAGVAQSPRYKIIEKRQSVAFWCNPISGHATLYWYQQILGQGPKLLIQFQNNGVVDDSQLPKDRFSAERLKGVDSTLKIQPAKLEDSAVYLCASGIVGDDEQFFGPGTRLTVL.

About this clone itself: It is unclear where the CDR3 begins or ends on the DNA, so no DNA is shown, and the CDR3 is as TCRdb lists it. The V call is TRBV6-1, the J call TRBJ1-4; the D call in the table, TRBD1, was not verified against the DNA. The CDR3 is 15 residues long, ends included. Germline-derived CDR1 and CDR2 are MNHNS and SASEGT. CDR3 loop: CASSTSTGGNEKLFF.

V is TRBV10-1 and J is TRBJ2-4; no reliable D call. V was pared by 8 bases and J by 0 bases, with 11 bases between. The length of the CDR3 is 14 residues. Germline CDR1 WNHNN, CDR2 SYGVQD (reference sequence). CDR3 coding DNA: TGCGCCAGCCATGTAGGGCTAGCCAAAAACATTCAGTACTTC. Its protein product is CASHVGLAKNIQYF.